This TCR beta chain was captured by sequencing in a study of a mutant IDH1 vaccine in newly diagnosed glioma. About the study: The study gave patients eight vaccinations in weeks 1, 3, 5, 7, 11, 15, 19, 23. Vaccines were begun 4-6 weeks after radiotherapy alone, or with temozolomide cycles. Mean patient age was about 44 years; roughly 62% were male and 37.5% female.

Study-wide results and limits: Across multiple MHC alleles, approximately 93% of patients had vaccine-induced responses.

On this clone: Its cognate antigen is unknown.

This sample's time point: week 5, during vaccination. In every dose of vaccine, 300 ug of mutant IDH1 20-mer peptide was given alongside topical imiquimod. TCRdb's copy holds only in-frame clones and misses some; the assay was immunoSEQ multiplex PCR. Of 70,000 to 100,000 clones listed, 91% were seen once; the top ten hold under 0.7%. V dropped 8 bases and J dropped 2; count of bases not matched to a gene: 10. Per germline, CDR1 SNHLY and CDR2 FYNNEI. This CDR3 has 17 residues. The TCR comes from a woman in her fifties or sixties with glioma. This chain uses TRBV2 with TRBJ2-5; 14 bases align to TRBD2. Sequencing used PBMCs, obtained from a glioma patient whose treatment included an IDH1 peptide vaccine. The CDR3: CASSAGLAGVGQETQYF. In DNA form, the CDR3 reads TGTGCCAGCTCAGCGGGACTAGCGGGAGTGGGTCAAGAGACCCAGTACTTC.